The sequence of this T cell receptor beta chain was determined in a study of CXCR3-negative and CXCR3-positive naive CD8 T cells. Findings and caveats of the study: For memory CD8+ cells diversity was much lower, but both naive subsets had comparably high diversity. Researchers report CXCR3 expression partially decreased after cryopreservation, with fresh PBMCs used in most assays. TRBV-TRBJ usage was alike in naive CXCR3-negative and CXCR3-positive cells but differed in memory cells.

Germline V gene lookup returns CDR1 MNHNS and CDR2 SASEGT. There are 15 residues in the CDR3. The TRB cDNA libraries were prepared by 5' RACE with UMI labels. Reprocessing the 5' RACE reads, TCRdb reports a single entry for every CDR3 protein and omits DNA. This table holds approximately 52,000 distinct CDR3 sequences. This clonotype is identified as medium-sized (0.01 to 0.1%) from frequency. Its antigen is currently unknown. The sample consisted of memory CD8+ T cells from blood. This receptor was obtained from a human donor in good health. Some clones in this sample may be carry-over from other donors' samples. The chain has TRBV6-1 and TRBJ2-1; TCRdb returns TRBD2, unconfirmable since there is no DNA. CDR3 in amino acids: CASSETSGGGDEQFF.